This T cell receptor beta chain was identified in a study of OX40 agonist ivuxolimab in advanced cancers. Trimming removed 5 bases from V and 8 bases from J; junction bases left unmatched: 9. CDR1 MNHNY and CDR2 SVGAGI come from the germline V gene (reference sequence). The CDR3 covers 16 residues. Generated by immunoSEQ multiplex PCR, the TCRdb table keeps only in-frame clones and is missing some. In the table there are 95,000 to 150,000 clones, roughly 92% of which are singletons. The sequence came from an adult with an advanced solid tumor such as melanoma, head and neck, liver or kidney cancer. This sample comprised CD4+ or CD8+ T cells sorted from blood, obtained in a trial of the OX40 agonist ivuxolimab. The chain links TRBV6-6 to TRBJ1-4, with 12 bases identical to TRBD1. The CDR3 loop reads CASSKTGTGGIEKLFF. DNA of the CDR3: TGTGCCAGCAGTAAAACCGGGACAGGGGGCATCGAAAAACTGTTTTTT.